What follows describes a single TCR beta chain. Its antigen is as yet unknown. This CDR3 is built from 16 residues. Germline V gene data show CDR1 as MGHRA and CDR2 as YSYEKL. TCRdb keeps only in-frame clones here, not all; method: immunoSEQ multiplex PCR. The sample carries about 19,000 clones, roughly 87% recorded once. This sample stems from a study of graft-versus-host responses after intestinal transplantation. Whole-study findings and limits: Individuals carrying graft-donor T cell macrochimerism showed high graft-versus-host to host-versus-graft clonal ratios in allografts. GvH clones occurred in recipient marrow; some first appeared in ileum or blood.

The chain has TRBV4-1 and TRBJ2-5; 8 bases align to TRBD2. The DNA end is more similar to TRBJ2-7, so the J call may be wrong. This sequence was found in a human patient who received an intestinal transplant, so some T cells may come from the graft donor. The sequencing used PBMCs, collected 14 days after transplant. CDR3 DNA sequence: TGCGCCAGCACCCTACGGGCTAGCGGGTCCTCCTACGAGCAGTACTTC. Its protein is CASTLRASGSSYEQYF.